This T cell receptor beta chain was captured by sequencing in a study of cytomegalovirus exposure and HLA in healthy donors. Study in general: The 90 to 150 validation repertoires and the approximately 640 first-cohort repertoires shared a platform, a later analysis reported. Study conclusions and caveats: There were under 200 TCR beta chains listed as cytomegalovirus-associated. In vitro data verified a few CMV-associated chains as specific for CMV antigens.

For this clone: As yet, its antigen is unknown.

Looked up from germline, CDR1 is SGHTA and CDR2 is FQGTGA. The CDR3 contains 13 residues. V lost 5 bases to trimming and J lost 6 bases, with 10 bases between them. The method was immunoSEQ multiplex PCR; TCRdb's version includes in-frame clones alone and lacks a portion of them. The sample yields over 200,000 clones, over 70% seen once. The sample comprised PBMCs. This chain joins TRBV7-3 and TRBJ1-4; TRBD1 is a possible D gene (5 bases). The TCR originated in a woman in her 30s in good health and CMV-seropositive. CDR3: CASSAGGHEKLFF. The CDR3, as DNA: TGTGCCAGCAGCGCCGGGGGACATGAAAAACTGTTTTTT. The full variable domain, its missing parts supplied by reference TRBV7-3 and TRBJ1-4, is GAGVSQTPSNKVTEKGKYVELRCDPISGHTALYWYRQSLGQGPEFLIYFQGTGAADDSGLPNDRFFAVRPEGSVSTLKIQRTERGDSAVYLCASSAGGHEKLFFGSGTQLSVL.